Listed here are 9 T cell receptor beta chains from one sample, sequenced in a study of CD8 T cells in ankylosing spondylitis. General study results and limits: Ankylosing spondylitis blood seemed to carry a telltale TCR beta motif made of under 10 highly homologous variants.

Each CDR3 protein gets one entry after TCRdb re-called the 5' RACE reads with MiXCR. In the table there are approximately 520,000 distinct CDR3 sequences, about 5% of which are singletons. For these TCRs, the target antigens are not known. The sample was blood, either unsorted or a sorted T cell fraction (not recorded which). These receptors all come from a male donor with ankylosing spondylitis.

This clonotype was seen at least ten times. The CDR3 sequence is CASSLVWTETYEQYF. DNA of the CDR3: TGTGCCAGCAGCTTGGTCTGGACCGAAACCTACGAGCAGTACTTC. The chain has TRBV7-9 and TRBJ2-7; D not resolved. Germline V gene lookup returns CDR1 SEHNR and CDR2 FQNEAQ (reference sequence). This CDR3 comprises 15 residues. V lost 3 bases, J lost 2 bases, and 14 bases lay in between.

As regards this clonotype: It may be a read error: a sequence one base away is much more abundant. This chain joins TRBV12-3 or TRBV12-4 and TRBJ2-1; D is unresolved. Between the trimmed V and J ends, which lost 2 bases and 12 bases, there was a span of 14 bases. This CDR3 is built from 13 residues. Here the CDR3 reads CASSLFAGDGQFF. CDR3 in DNA: TGTGCCAGCAGTTTATTTGCTGGGGATGGGCAGTTCTTC.

The sample holds many counts of this clonotype. The CDR3 spells CASSYSFSGGPYQETQYF. The CDR3 DNA follows: TGTGCCAGCAGTTACTCCTTTAGCGGGGGCCCGTACCAAGAGACCCAGTACTTC. The rearrangement joins TRBV6-5 to TRBJ2-5; 9 nucleotides line up with TRBD2. CDR1 MNHEY and CDR2 SVGAGI come from the germline V gene. The CDR3 sequence is 18 residues long. V lost 0 bases, J lost 0 bases, and 8 bases stayed unmatched.

This clonotype was detected many times. V and J are TRBV7-9 and TRBJ2-2; 7 bases agree with TRBD2. This CDR3 is 17 amino acids long. Germline V lookup: CDR1 SEHNR, CDR2 FQNEAQ (reference sequence). Germline trimming cut 4 bases from V and 3 bases from J; bases unmatched to any gene: 11. The CDR3 region is CASSSGPLREDTGELFF. The DNA of the CDR3 is TGTGCCAGCAGCTCGGGGCCCCTCCGGGAGGACACCGGGGAGCTGTTTTTT. Full variable domain (missing parts from reference TRBV7-9 and TRBJ2-2): DTGVSQNPRHKITKRGQNVTFRCDPISEHNRLYWYRQTLGQGPEFLTYFQNEAQLEKSRLLSDRFSAERPKGSFSTLEIQRTEQGDSAMYLCASSSGPLREDTGELFFGEGSRLTVL.

This clonotype was seen at least ten times. The chain has TRBV28 and TRBJ1-3; D unresolved. From germline, CDR1 is MDHEN and CDR2 SYDVKM. There are 14 residues in the CDR3. V was shortened by 2 bases and J by 8 bases, with 13 bases between the two germline ends. CDR3 in DNA: TGTGCCAGCAGTTTAACGTGGGCTGGGGACACCATATATTTT. Protein sequence: CASSLTWAGDTIYF. Full variable domain (missing parts from reference TRBV28 and TRBJ1-3): DVKVTQSSRYLVKRTGEKVFLECVQDMDHENMFWYRQDPGLGLRLIYFSYDVKMKEKGDIPEGYSVSREKKERFSLILESASTNQTSMYLCASSLTWAGDTIYFGEGSWLTVV.

This clonotype appeared many times. V and J are TRBV20-1 and TRBJ1-1; D not certain. Per germline, CDR1 DFQATT and CDR2 SNEGSKA (reference sequence). CDR3 size: 13 residues. V lost 6 bases, J lost 0 bases, and 11 bases lay in between. The CDR3 DNA reads TGCAGTGCCACCACCTCCATGAACACTGAAGCTTTCTTT. Protein: CSATTSMNTEAFF.

This clonotype has a count of ten or more. The gene calls are TRBV12-3 or TRBV12-4 and TRBJ1-4, with D uncertain. The CDR3 spans 14 residues. Trimming stripped 2 bases from V and 7 bases from J, with 11 bases between. The CDR3 DNA reads TGTGCCAGCAGTTTACACGGTCCGTCTGAAAAACTGTTTTTT. Translated, it gives CASSLHGPSEKLFF.

Ten or more counts support this clonotype. This rearrangement joins TRBV5-1 to TRBJ2-7, with D perhaps being TRBD1 or TRBD2 (6 bases each). V gave up 4 bases and J gave up 1 base, with 15 bases separating them. The CDR3 spans 15 residues. Germline V gives CDR1 SGHRS, CDR2 YFSETQ. The CDR3 nucleotides are TGCGCCAGCAGCCTTGGGGGGACACCGTCCTACGAGCAGTACTTC. Translating gives CASSLGGTPSYEQYF. The full variable domain, completed using reference TRBV5-1 and TRBJ2-7, is KAGVTQTPRYLIKTRGQQVTLSCSPISGHRSVSWYQQTPGQGLQFLFEYFSETQRNKGNFPGRFSGRQFSNSRSEMNVSTLELGDSALYLCASSLGGTPSYEQYFGPGTRLTVT.

This clonotype was counted ten times or more. The V and J genes are TRBV7-9 and TRBJ2-1, with D perhaps given as TRBD1 or TRBD2 (7 bases each). The germline V and J ends were trimmed by 5 bases and 7 bases, with 15 bases remaining between them. Germline V gene lookup returns CDR1 SEHNR and CDR2 FQNEAQ (reference sequence). CDR3 length: 14 amino acids. CDR3 residues: CASSHRQGGNEQFF. CDR3 bases: TGTGCCAGCAGCCATAGACAGGGAGGGAATGAGCAGTTCTTC.